The clone carrying this TCR beta chain showed up just a few times. The antigen is unknown. V was shortened by 0 bases and J by 2 bases, with 9 bases between the two germline ends. CDR3 length equals 15 residues. Germline-derived CDR1 and CDR2 are SGHRS and YFSETQ. Single TCR cDNA molecules each had their own unique molecular identifier. TCRdb ran MiXCR on the 5' RACE reads and lists one entry per CDR3 protein. The table has under 150,000 distinct CDR3 sequences, 11% seen once. This sample stems from a study of spatial heterogeneity in lung cancer. Study background: Consistently, beta-chain sequences turned up in larger numbers than alpha-chain sequences did. Overall study results and limits: Among blood samples, ubiquitous expanded tumor TCRs appeared more at resection than at follow-up.

Sample time point: blood at routine non-recurrence follow-up after resection. Researchers sequenced whole RNA taken from tumor, nontumor lung or frozen PBMC without sorting. Source: PBMCs, taken at follow-up. The V gene is TRBV5-1, the J gene TRBJ1-3; no reliable D call. The receptor was isolated from a female donor with early-stage non-small cell lung cancer. This chain's CDR3 is CASSLVGDPGNTIYF. The CDR3 DNA follows: TGCGCCAGCAGCTTGGTAGGAGATCCTGGAAACACCATATATTTT. The full variable domain, with the rest looked up from reference TRBV5-1 and TRBJ1-3, is KAGVTQTPRYLIKTRGQQVTLSCSPISGHRSVSWYQQTPGQGLQFLFEYFSETQRNKGNFPGRFSGRQFSNSRSEMNVSTLELGDSALYLCASSLVGDPGNTIYFGEGSWLTVV.